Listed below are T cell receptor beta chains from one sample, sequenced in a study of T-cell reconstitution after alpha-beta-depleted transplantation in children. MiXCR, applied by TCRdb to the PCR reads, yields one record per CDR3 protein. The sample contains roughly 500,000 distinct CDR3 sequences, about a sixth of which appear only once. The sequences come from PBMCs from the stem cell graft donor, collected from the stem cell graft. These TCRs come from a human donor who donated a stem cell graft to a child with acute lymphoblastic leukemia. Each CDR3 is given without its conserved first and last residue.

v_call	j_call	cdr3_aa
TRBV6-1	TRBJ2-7	ASSEGFQVAHEQY
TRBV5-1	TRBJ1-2	ASRGQGYGYT
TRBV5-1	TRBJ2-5	ASLQSSASETQY
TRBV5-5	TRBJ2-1	ASSLLLVAPYNEQF
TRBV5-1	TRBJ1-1	ASSGGQGMNTEAF
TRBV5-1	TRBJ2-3	ASTPRASASTDTQY
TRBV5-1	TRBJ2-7	ASSSPGQGRYEQY
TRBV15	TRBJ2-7	ATSHGLVEAYEQY
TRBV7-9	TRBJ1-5	ASSLGGVENQPQH
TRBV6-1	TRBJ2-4	ASSEVQGQNIQY
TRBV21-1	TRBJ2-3	ASSKVPWTRQSTDTQY
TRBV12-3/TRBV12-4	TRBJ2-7	ASSPPNRAYEQY
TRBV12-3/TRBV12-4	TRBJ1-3	ASSLMGLSGNTIY
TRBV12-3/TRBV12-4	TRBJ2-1	ASTPGNNEQF
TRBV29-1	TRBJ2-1	SVDGGVYGRGYNEQF
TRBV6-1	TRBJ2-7	ASRTGRGQGIEQY
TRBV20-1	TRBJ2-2	SARVAGLGGGELF
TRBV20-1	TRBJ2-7	SAPSGRLGDYEQY
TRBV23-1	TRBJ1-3	ASSQGPQHGNTIY
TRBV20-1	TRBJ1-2	SARGTDSFIGYGYT
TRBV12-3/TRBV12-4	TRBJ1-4	ASSGQATNEKLF
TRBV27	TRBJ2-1	ASSFGTSLNEQF
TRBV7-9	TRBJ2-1	ASSGPLNEQF
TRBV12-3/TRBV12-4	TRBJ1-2	ASSLVGHYGYT
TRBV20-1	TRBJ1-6	SAGVRGSSPLH